This entry is about one T cell receptor beta chain. Its antigen remains undetermined. Qualities for individual bases were not recorded, and no much larger clone is one base off. Each donor gave one peripheral blood draw, averaging roughly 100 mL, which was collected into heparinised tubes. A BD FACSAria II was used to sort naive, central memory, regulatory and stem cell-like memory CD4+ T cells with a panel that included CD45RO, CCR7, CD25, CD127, CD95 and CD27. Purity was above 95% for every sorted population. PBMCs were isolated immediately by Lymphoprep density gradient centrifugation and stained directly without culture. Samples were stained and sorted in pairs, with one healthy donor and one patient per experiment, so that batch effects were minimized. The data were obtained in a study of beta chain features in type 1 diabetes (dated by TCRdb to the late 2010s). With regard to the full study: Patients and healthy donors did not differ in mean age, gender distribution, total cell number or subset yield. The study compared the TCRB repertoires of sorted circulating CD4+ T cell subsets in recently diagnosed type 1 diabetes patients with those in matched healthy donors. Regulatory and stem cell-like memory subsets were obtained from only 8 patients and roughly 8 healthy donors, while naive and central memory subsets were obtained from all 30 or so donors. A total of approximately 110,000,000 sorted cells were examined across all samples, and a strong correlation was observed between cell number per subset and RNA yield.

For CDR1 and CDR2, the germline V gene lists SGHTA and FQGNSA. Reading from cysteine to phenylalanine, the CDR3 counts 14 amino acids. Only the CDR3 portion is preserved as DNA: 42 bases, with reading frame beginning at the first base. The germline V and J ends show losses of 5 bases and 0 bases respectively, and no gene match explains 2 bases of the junction. Overall study outcomes, separate from this receptor: Only small numbers of individuals were included in the HLA sub-analyses, which left unresolved whether HLA type had any influence on TCRB rearrangement. Shorter templates might be favored by PCR, yet because patient and control samples were amplified and corrected together, any such skew would affect both groups equally. In all four CD4+ subsets, TCRB CDR3 length was moderately but significantly shorter in type 1 diabetes patients. Because cDNA rather than genomic DNA was sequenced, highly expressing activated cells could have been over-represented, although no difference in activation and CD3 levels was found between groups. At VDJ recombination sites, patients with type 1 diabetes made fewer insertions and deleted more nucleotides, a pattern implying thymic rearrangement abnormalities. The naive, central memory and regulatory TCRB repertoires appeared to resemble one another more closely among patients than among healthy donors.

The entire amount of isolated RNA was reverse transcribed using the High Capacity cDNA Reverse Transcription Kit, so the sequenced TCRB transcripts were expressed ones. Deep immunoSEQ sequencing was performed on naive, central memory and regulatory T cell samples, with an average of around 3.5 million total reads per sample. Sorted cells were lysed in RLT buffer and RNA was extracted with DNase-treated RNeasy Micro or Mini kits, depending on cell number. To prevent cross-contamination, every cell subset was processed on its own, while patient and healthy donor samples were processed together. TCRB sequences were amplified from cDNA with the immunoSEQ multiplex PCR, producing 87-bp fragments spanning the CDR3 region. Amplicons were sequenced on the Illumina HiSeq platform. Per the authors' processing: PCR bias was computationally corrected using synthetic template baselines, reads within Hamming distance 2 were collapsed, and singletons that could not be merged were discarded. Reads were aligned to IMGT to assign V, D and J genes, CDR3 length, and insertions or deletions at six rearrangement sites. Within each subset, clonotype counts were normalized to sorted cell number, and only after that were true diversity and Gini coefficients computed with the tcR R package. The overlap coefficient, calculated on TCRB nucleotide sequences, was used to measure repertoire sharing. The table comes from immuneACCESS by way of TCRdb, which keeps in-frame sequences with V and J called. Part of the clones is missing from these tables; in studies checked, under half for an unresolved V gene and the rest for unknown reasons. Clone size and the V and J calls come from that table; the DNA yielded D and trimming. This sample has 120,000 or so clones in its table, and roughly 17% of those were observed once. The leading ten clones occupy 2% to 3% of the sample.

Sequenced sample: central memory CD4+ T cells from blood. The V and J genes are TRBV7-2 and TRBJ1-2; 8 middle bases align to TRBD1. This clonotype was obtained from a young man with type 1 diabetes. The nucleotide sequence is given as TGTGCCAGCAGCCGGGACAGGACTAACTATGGCTACACCTTC. Its coded protein is CASSRDRTNYGYTF.